This T cell receptor (beta chain) originates from a study of T cells after yellow fever vaccination. Study results and limitations: Abundant bulk-derived clonotypes could contaminate FACS-sorted repertoires. Booster sampling recovered most clones from primary vaccination (around 96% CD4, around 88% CD8). A weaker but faster secondary response was observed, peaking on day 5 versus 15.

As TCR cDNA was made by 5'RACE template switching, a universal primer site and UMIs were added. TCRdb itself ran the 5' RACE reads through MiXCR, one entry per CDR3 protein. Of under 300,000 distinct CDR3 sequences in the sample, more than 6.5% were seen once. A note on this clonotype: Its antigen is unidentified.

This CDR3 is 13 amino acids long. Here the sequenced sample was CD4+ T cells sorted from PBMCs, taken on the day of the yellow fever booster vaccination. The TCR sequence derives from a man in his thirties or forties who received the YFV17D yellow fever vaccine. The chain is built from TRBV21-1 and TRBJ1-3. TRBV21-1 is given as a pseudogene. This chain's CDR3 is CATLQGTGNTIYF. In DNA form, the CDR3 reads TGTGCCACCTTACAGGGCACTGGAAACACCATATATTTT.